This is a list of T cell receptor beta chains from one sample in a study of T cells in Graves' hyperthyroidism and ophthalmopathy. MiXCR, run by TCRdb on the multiplex PCR reads, gives a single entry per CDR3 protein. The sample has 500,000 to 650,000 distinct CDR3 sequences, about 20% seen once. Sequences were obtained from blood. These receptors were taken from a man aged 35 to 55 with Graves' ophthalmopathy. CDR3s include the opening cysteine and the closing phenylalanine or tryptophan. A D gene is named only where the DNA matches it firmly. Part of the rows lack a size; the others show once, few, many or a class for expanded clones.

D gene: NA
J gene: TRBJ2-1
V gene: TRBV3-1
clone size: few
CDR3 protein: CASSQDLTSYNEQFF
CDR3 DNA: TGTGCCAGCAGCCAGGACTTAACCTCCTACAATGAGCAGTTCTTC

D gene: TRBD1
J gene: TRBJ1-1
V gene: TRBV30
clone size: many
CDR3 protein: CAWQGATEAFF
CDR3 DNA: TGTGCCTGGCAGGGGGCCACTGAAGCTTTCTTT

D gene: NA
J gene: TRBJ1-1
V gene: TRBV6-1
clone size: NA
CDR3 protein: CASLSGEAFF
CDR3 DNA: TGTGCCAGTCTCTCCGGCGAAGCTTTCTTT

D gene: TRBD1
J gene: TRBJ1-4
V gene: TRBV11-2
clone size: few
CDR3 protein: CASSSGPGTGSNEKLFF
CDR3 DNA: TGTGCCAGCAGCTCCGGTCCCGGGACAGGGTCGAATGAAAAACTGTTTTTT

D gene: NA
J gene: TRBJ2-5
V gene: TRBV6-6
clone size: many
CDR3 protein: CASSYDPGTDGTQYF
CDR3 DNA: TGTGCCAGCAGTTACGATCCGGGAACCGACGGGACCCAGTACTTC

D gene: TRBD1
J gene: TRBJ2-7
V gene: TRBV2
clone size: few
CDR3 protein: CASSSGGKNEQYF
CDR3 DNA: TGTGCCAGCAGCTCAGGGGGCAAGAACGAGCAGTACTTC

D gene: TRBD1
J gene: TRBJ1-5
V gene: TRBV24-1
clone size: few
CDR3 protein: CATSDSYRGNWNQPQHF
CDR3 DNA: TGTGCCACCAGTGATTCCTACAGGGGGAATTGGAATCAGCCCCAGCATTTT

D gene: TRBD1
J gene: TRBJ1-2
V gene: TRBV5-1
clone size: many
CDR3 protein: CASSGGQGANYGYTF
CDR3 DNA: TGCGCCAGCAGCGGGGGACAGGGGGCTAACTATGGCTACACCTTC

D gene: NA
J gene: TRBJ2-7
V gene: TRBV7-8
clone size: many
CDR3 protein: CASSWGAQGHGEQYF
CDR3 DNA: TGTGCCAGCAGCTGGGGAGCTCAGGGACACGGCGAGCAGTACTTC

D gene: TRBD1
J gene: TRBJ2-7
V gene: TRBV5-1
clone size: many
CDR3 protein: CASSVTGQGGYEQYF
CDR3 DNA: TGCGCCAGCAGCGTAACGGGACAGGGGGGATACGAGCAGTACTTC

D gene: TRBD1
J gene: TRBJ2-2
V gene: TRBV3-1
clone size: many
CDR3 protein: CASSTGPNTGELFF
CDR3 DNA: TGTGCCAGCTCGACAGGGCCGAACACCGGGGAGCTGTTTTTT

D gene: NA
J gene: TRBJ2-1
V gene: TRBV7-2
clone size: many
CDR3 protein: CASSSQLLAGPRDEQFF
CDR3 DNA: TGTGCCAGCAGCTCCCAATTATTAGCTGGTCCGAGGGATGAGCAGTTCTTC

D gene: NA
J gene: TRBJ2-5
V gene: TRBV7-8
clone size: NA
CDR3 protein: CASSSQLADKETQYF
CDR3 DNA: TGTGCCAGCAGCTCCCAACTAGCTGACAAAGAGACCCAGTACTTC

D gene: NA
J gene: TRBJ1-1
V gene: TRBV4-1
clone size: NA
CDR3 protein: CASSPQGWAEALF
CDR3 DNA: TGCGCCAGCAGCCCACAGGGATGGGCTGAAGCTCTCTTT

D gene: NA
J gene: TRBJ2-2
V gene: TRBV7-9
clone size: few
CDR3 protein: CAVKSGHLTPLNTGELFF
CDR3 DNA: TGTGCCGTTAAATCGGGACACCTAACACCCCTGAACACCGGGGAGCTGTTTTTT

D gene: TRBD1
J gene: TRBJ1-1
V gene: TRBV28
clone size: many
CDR3 protein: CASSPHMTGSTEAFF
CDR3 DNA: TGTGCCAGCAGTCCCCATATGACAGGGAGCACTGAAGCTTTCTTT

D gene: NA
J gene: TRBJ2-3
V gene: TRBV3-1
clone size: few
CDR3 protein: CASSQVPIGDTQYF
CDR3 DNA: TGTGCCAGCAGCCAAGTCCCAATAGGAGATACGCAGTATTTT

D gene: TRBD2
J gene: TRBJ2-1
V gene: TRBV10-2
clone size: few
CDR3 protein: CASRRTSGGLAARGSYNEQFF
CDR3 DNA: TGCGCCAGCAGACGGACTAGCGGGGGACTAGCCGCCCGGGGATCCTACAATGAGCAGTTCTTC

D gene: NA
J gene: TRBJ1-2
V gene: TRBV2
clone size: few
CDR3 protein: CASTEGRQSYGYTF
CDR3 DNA: TGTGCCAGCACCGAGGGGCGACAGAGCTATGGCTACACCTTC

D gene: NA
J gene: TRBJ2-1
V gene: TRBV5-1
clone size: few
CDR3 protein: CASSFSVIPEQFF
CDR3 DNA: TGCGCCAGCAGCTTTTCGGTAATTCCTGAGCAGTTCTTC

D gene: TRBD2
J gene: TRBJ2-3
V gene: TRBV11-2
clone size: few
CDR3 protein: CASGYPPTGTSGNADTQYF
CDR3 DNA: TGTGCCAGCGGATACCCCCCTACCGGGACTAGCGGGAACGCAGATACGCAGTATTTT